This is a list of T cell receptor beta chains from one sample in a study of CD8+ T cells in alopecia areata. Profiled with immunoSEQ multiplex PCR; TCRdb holds only in-frame clones, not every one. The sample includes roughly 10,000 clones, roughly 56% of them seen just once. The sample consisted of skin, taken at week 0. Source of these receptors: a human donor with alopecia areata. CDR3s include the opening cysteine and the closing phenylalanine or tryptophan. A D gene is named only where the DNA matches it firmly. Some rows have no size entry. The others give once, few or many, or a class for an expanded clone.

V gene	CDR3 length	J gene	clone size	D gene	CDR3 protein	CDR3 DNA
TRBV4-1	16	TRBJ2-7	-	-	CASSPVVLATSYEQYF	TGCGCCAGCAGCCCGGTGGTCCTAGCGACCTCCTACGAGCAGTACTTC
TRBV4-2	16	TRBJ2-1	-	TRBD2	CASSRPSGLGAYEQFF	TGTGCCAGCAGCCGGCCCTCGGGACTAGGAGCATATGAGCAGTTCTTC
TRBV4-1	15	TRBJ1-2	-	TRBD1	CASSHPSTGNYGYTF	TGCGCCAGCAGCCATCCCTCGACAGGGAACTATGGCTACACCTTC
TRBV5-1	16	TRBJ2-7	-	TRBD1	CASSLELMTGGSEQYF	TGCGCCAGCAGCTTGGAGTTAATGACAGGGGGTTCCGAGCAGTACTTC
TRBV9	16	TRBJ1-1	-	-	CASSVVGAGMNTEAFF	TGTGCCAGCAGCGTTGTCGGGGCAGGTATGAACACTGAAGCTTTCTTT
TRBV11-1	15	TRBJ1-1	-	TRBD1	CASSRRTGVNTEAFF	TGTGCCAGCAGTCGGCGGACAGGGGTAAACACTGAAGCTTTCTTT
TRBV30	14	TRBJ1-1	few	-	CAWSRPPRTSEAFF	TGTGCCTGGAGCCGTCCTCCAAGGACCTCTGAAGCTTTCTTT
TRBV7-8	17	TRBJ2-2	-	TRBD2	CASSSGLLAGASGELFF	TGTGCCAGCAGCTCAGGCCTACTAGCGGGAGCTTCCGGGGAGCTGTTTTTT
TRBV5-1	16	TRBJ1-2	few	-	CASSLGHQGSPEGYTF	TGCGCCAGCAGCTTGGGACACCAGGGCTCCCCGGAGGGCTACACCTTC
TRBV27	12	TRBJ1-2	-	-	CASSSQGRGYTF	TGTGCCAGCAGTTCACAGGGACGGGGCTACACCTTC
TRBV4-1	16	TRBJ2-1	few	-	CASSQLDLISYNEQFF	TGCGCCAGCAGCCAGCTAGATCTGATCTCCTACAATGAGCAGTTCTTC
TRBV6-1	14	TRBJ1-5	-	-	CASSQRGGNQPQHF	TGTGCCAGCAGCCAAAGGGGGGGCAATCAGCCCCAGCATTTT
TRBV7-6	18	TRBJ1-5	-	TRBD1	CASRPDRADIHSNQPQHF	TGTGCCAGCAGGCCTGACAGGGCAGATATCCATAGCAATCAGCCCCAGCATTTT
TRBV5-8	12	TRBJ2-5	few	TRBD1	CASTYRGETQYF	TGTGCCAGCACCTACAGGGGGGAGACCCAGTACTTC